This T cell receptor beta chain was found in a study of shared clonotypes between healthy human individuals. Those who donated, Caucasian adults without exception, all lived in Nashville, Tennessee. Unsorted PBMC DNA was sequenced on ten immunoSEQ deep assay plates. Sequencing used immunoSEQ multiplex PCR; TCRdb keeps in-frame clones, though not all of them. The table has roughly 500,000 clones, about 78% seen once. Germline V gene data show CDR1 as MGHDK and CDR2 as SYGVNS. Trimming removed 4 bases from V and 8 bases from J, with 20 bases in between. The CDR3 is 16 residues long. The receptor was derived from a middle-aged woman in good health. Some clones in this sample may be carry-over from other donors' samples. The specimen was PBMCs. The rearrangement joins TRBV25-1 to TRBJ1-4; possibly TRBD1 for D (5 bases). The chain's CDR3 is CASSAPETGDGEKLFF. CDR3 nucleotide sequence: TGTGCCAGCAGTGCTCCCGAAACAGGTGATGGGGAAAAACTGTTTTTT.